These 13 T cell receptor beta chains came from one sample sequenced in a study of blood T cell repertoires in COVID-19 (dated by TCRdb to about 2020). The library was built by means of the immunoSEQ multiplex PCR assay. In its TCRdb copy, this immuneACCESS table keeps in-frame sequences only and misses some clones. Where compared with another copy, unresolved V genes explain less than half of these, and the others have no known cause. This sample gives some 200,000 clones in total; 87% of them show up just once. Roughly 0.85% of the sample lies in the top ten. Specimen: peripheral blood. Receptors originate from a woman in her late teens or twenties who had recovered from COVID-19.

The rearrangement uses TRBV6-1 and TRBJ1-4, with a tentative D call TRBD1 (5 bases). With 2 bases removed from V and 7 bases from J, the gap between germline ends came to 11 bases. Germline V CDR1 and CDR2: MNHNS, SASEGT. The CDR3 covers 14 residues. CDR3 sequence (DNA): TGTGCCAGCAGTGAACAGGGATCGGGTGAAAAACTGTTTTTT. This codes for CASSEQGSGEKLFF.

This clone has more than one count but fewer than ten. This rearrangement joins TRBV6-4 to TRBJ2-1; TRBD2 is a possible D gene (6 bases). Between the trimmed V and J ends, which lost 4 bases and 7 bases, there was a span of 14 bases. The germline V gene encodes CDR1 MRHNA and CDR2 SNTAGT. The CDR3 runs to 14 residues. CDR3 sequence: CASSGNSGSNEQFF. The CDR3 nucleotides read TGTGCCAGCAGTGGCAATAGCGGATCAAATGAGCAGTTCTTC.

The rearrangement links TRBV6-4 to TRBJ1-1, with TRBD1 matching over 11 bases. CDR3 size: 14 residues. Germline CDR1 is MRHNA and CDR2 is SNTAGT. V trimming: 10 bases; J trimming: 2 bases; junction bases outside the gene matches: 6. The CDR3 spells CANPDRGLNTEAFF. DNA of the CDR3: TGTGCCAACCCGGACAGGGGGCTAAACACTGAAGCTTTCTTT.

The rearrangement joins TRBV6-2 or TRBV6-3 to TRBJ1-2; TRBD1 aligns across 7 bases. With V trimmed by 2 bases and J by 4 bases, 7 bases remained unmatched. This CDR3 has 15 residues. Germline CDR1 reads MNHEY; CDR2 reads SVGEGT. The CDR3 nucleotides read TGTGCCAGCAGTTACGGAGGGGGCGCATCCTATGGCTACACCTTC. Amino acids: CASSYGGGASYGYTF.

This chain uses TRBV20-1 with TRBJ2-5; D is uncertain. Per germline, CDR1 DFQATT and CDR2 SNEGSKA (reference sequence). V gave up 2 bases and J gave up 2 bases, with 3 bases separating them. CDR3 length: 11 residues. The DNA of the CDR3 is TGCAGTGCTAGATCGCAAGAGACCCAGTACTTC. Residues: CSARSQETQYF.

The J gene is TRBJ2-1, the V gene TRBV11-2; 9 nucleotides agree with TRBD2. Germline V gene lookup returns CDR1 SGHAT and CDR2 FQNNGV. J was trimmed by 6 bases and V by 3 bases; bases with no gene match: 9. This CDR3 spans 16 amino acids. Written as DNA, the CDR3 is TGTGCCAGCAGCTTCCCTACTAGCGGGTTCCCCAATGAGCAGTTCTTC. Its protein product is CASSFPTSGFPNEQFF.

V and J are TRBV7-9 and TRBJ2-5; 8 nucleotides match TRBD2. J gave up 2 bases and V 4 bases, and 9 bases lay outside the gene matches. Per the germline V gene, CDR1 is SEHNR and CDR2 is FQNEAQ (reference sequence). This CDR3 is built from 16 residues. The CDR3 DNA reads as TGTGCCAGCAGCTCTGGGAGGCGGGGGGCGCAAGAGACCCAGTACTTC. This encodes CASSSGRRGAQETQYF.

This rearrangement joins TRBV7-9 to TRBJ2-7; the match to TRBD2 covers 7 bases. The CDR3 is made up of 15 amino acids. V was pared by 5 bases and J by 5 bases, with 12 bases of the junction left unmatched. Per the germline V gene, CDR1 is SEHNR and CDR2 is FQNEAQ (reference sequence). CDR3 sequence (DNA): TGTGCCAGCAGCCGTACTAGCGAGGCGGCCCACGAGCAGTACTTC. Amino acids: CASSRTSEAAHEQYF.

The DNA for the CDR3 is TGTGCCAGCAGCGAGGCCCGGACTAGCGGGAGCACAGATACGCAGTATTTT. This encodes CASSEARTSGSTDTQYF. The chain couples TRBV7-9 to TRBJ2-3; 11 positions agree with TRBD2. Germline CDR1 and CDR2: SEHNR and FQNEAQ (reference sequence). The J segment lost 0 bases and the V segment lost 5 bases, leaving 7 bases of the junction unmatched. This CDR3 spans 17 amino acids.

This clone came up once. V gene TRBV5-1 combines with J gene TRBJ2-1; 7 bases line up with TRBD2. Germline V lookup: CDR1 SGHRS, CDR2 YFSETQ. The CDR3 length is 15 residues. V shed 0 bases, J shed 2 bases, and the junction held 2 bases outside the gene matches. CDR3 in DNA: TGCGCCAGCAGCTTGGTGCGGGGGACCTACAATGAGCAGTTCTTC. Its protein product is CASSLVRGTYNEQFF. The whole variable domain, remainder taken from reference TRBV5-1 and TRBJ2-1, is KAGVTQTPRYLIKTRGQQVTLSCSPISGHRSVSWYQQTPGQGLQFLFEYFSETQRNKGNFPGRFSGRQFSNSRSEMNVSTLELGDSALYLCASSLVRGTYNEQFFGPGTRLTVL.

The V and J genes are TRBV5-4 and TRBJ1-2; D is perhaps TRBD1 (5 bases). Trimming stripped 1 base from V and 6 bases from J, with 10 bases between. Germline values: CDR1 SGHNT, CDR2 YYREEE (reference sequence). This CDR3 contains 13 residues. DNA for the CDR3: TGTGCCAGCAGCTTGTGGGGGGGTAATGGCTACACCTTC. This sequence encodes CASSLWGGNGYTF.

This chain connects TRBV6-5 to TRBJ2-7; 10 bases map to TRBD2. The CDR3 consists of 16 residues. The ends lost 0 bases at V and 2 bases at J; junction bases unmatched: 4. Germline V gives CDR1 MNHEY, CDR2 SVGAGI. DNA of the CDR3: TGTGCCAGCAGTTACTCAACTAGCGGGGTGCCCTACGAGCAGTACGTC. It codes for CASSYSTSGVPYEQYV.

CDR3 amino acids: CASSIRGQGNQPQHF. The CDR3 DNA reads as TGTGCCAGTAGTATAAGGGGGCAGGGGAATCAGCCCCAGCATTTT. The chain uses TRBV19 and TRBJ1-5; 7 bases are shared with TRBD1. Germline CDR1 reads LNHDA; CDR2 reads SQIVND (reference sequence). The CDR3 runs to 15 residues. V gave up 2 bases and J gave up 4 bases; unmatched junction bases: 5.